A single sample is the source of the 19 T cell receptor beta chains below, sequenced in a study of blood T cells in healthy people across ages. PCR was performed a second time for roughly 7 to 11 cycles using a sample-barcoded 5' primer and a J-beta primer mix. TCRdb redid the calling of the 5' RACE reads with MiXCR, one entry per CDR3 protein. This table holds some 1.5 million distinct CDR3 sequences, roughly 28% found once. The sequencing sample was made of blood. All receptors derive from a woman in her twenties or thirties in good health.

The rearrangement links TRBV20-1 to TRBJ2-7; TRBD1 matches at 12 bases. Trimming cost V 6 bases and J 9 bases; bases outside gene matches: 9. CDR3 length: 13 amino acids. Per the germline V gene, CDR1 is DFQATT and CDR2 is SNEGSKA (reference sequence). The CDR3 spells CSAPGQGAGGQYF. The CDR3 DNA follows: TGCAGTGCCCCGGGACAGGGGGCAGGCGGGCAGTACTTC.

The chain recombines TRBV12-3 or TRBV12-4 with TRBJ2-3; D is ambiguous. The length of the CDR3 is 15 residues. V was pared by 3 bases and J by 1 base, with 11 bases between. The CDR3 sequence: CASSFNSVGTDTQYF. Written as DNA, the CDR3 is TGTGCCAGCAGTTTTAACTCGGTAGGCACAGATACGCAGTATTTT.

This clonotype was found many times. This chain connects TRBV5-5 to TRBJ2-7; D not resolved. V lost 4 bases and J lost 7, with 15 bases in between. This CDR3 contains 13 residues. Germline assignment: CDR1 SGHKS and CDR2 YYEKEE (reference sequence). CDR3 DNA sequence: TGTGCCAGCAGCAACCCCACTTCCTGGGAGCAGTACTTC. This encodes CASSNPTSWEQYF.

This clonotype was counted a few times. CDR3 bases: TGTGCCAGCAGACTACCAGGGACCGGGGAGCTGTTTTTT. Encoded protein: CASRLPGTGELFF. The J gene is TRBJ2-2, the V gene TRBV12-3 or TRBV12-4; perhaps TRBD1 as D (5 bases). V lost 6 bases and J 5 bases, leaving 10 bases between the germline ends. The CDR3 is 13 residues long.

The CDR3 reads CASEGQGAASYGYTF. Here the CDR3 DNA reads TGTGCCAGCGAGGGACAGGGGGCGGCATCCTATGGCTACACCTTC. The V and J genes are TRBV2 and TRBJ1-2, with 12 bases lining up with TRBD1. J lost 4 bases, V lost 8 bases, and 8 bases had no gene match. The length of the CDR3 is 15 residues. CDR1 SNHLY and CDR2 FYNNEI come from the germline V gene.

This clonotype was recorded many times. The chain employs TRBV7-2 and TRBJ2-7; tentative D call: TRBD2 (5 bases). Trimming removed 5 bases from V and 4 bases from J, with 9 bases in between. Germline CDR1 is SGHTA and CDR2 is FQGNSA. This CDR3 has 12 amino acids. Here the CDR3 reads CASSGRGYEQYF. CDR3 DNA: TGTGCCAGCAGCGGGAGAGGTTACGAGCAGTACTTC.

Details on this clonotype: A much larger clone sits a single nucleotide away, making a read error possible. This chain uses TRBV7-9 with TRBJ1-2; D is unclear. The V end was cut by 0 bases, the J end by 8 bases, with 19 bases between. This CDR3 contains 16 residues. CDR1 is SEHNR, CDR2 FQNEAQ, per germline (reference sequence). As DNA, the CDR3 is TGTGCCAGCAGCTTAGCGGTGGAGGACGGAAGGAGGGGCTACACCTTC. Its protein product is CASSLAVEDGRRGYTF.

This sequence joins TRBV5-6 and TRBJ2-7; the match to TRBD1 covers 9 bases. The CDR3 contains 14 residues. Germline CDR1 and CDR2: SGHDT and YYEEEE. V was pared by 3 bases and J by 6 bases, with 7 bases of the junction left unmatched. DNA of the CDR3: TGTGCCAGCAGCTGGGGGACAGGGCCTTCCGAGCAGTACTTC. As protein: CASSWGTGPSEQYF.

CDR3: CASSQTGSSQETQYF. CDR3 sequence (DNA): TGCGCCAGCAGCCAAACAGGGAGTTCCCAAGAGACCCAGTACTTC. The chain combines TRBV4-1 with TRBJ2-5, with TRBD1 as a possible D gene (6 bases). The CDR3 runs 15 residues. The ends were cut back, 2 bases at V and 1 base at J, with 11 bases in the middle. Germline V lookup: CDR1 MGHRA, CDR2 YSYEKL.

There are many counts of this clonotype. The chain links TRBV7-6 to TRBJ2-6, with D unresolved. The germline gives CDR1 SGHVS, CDR2 FNYEAQ. V lost 6 bases, J lost 0 bases, and 9 bases lay in between. The CDR3 loop spans 15 amino acids. The CDR3 reads CASSSRLSGANVLTF. CDR3 nucleotide sequence: TGTGCCAGCAGTTCCAGGCTCTCTGGGGCCAACGTCCTGACTTTC. Drawing the rest from reference TRBV7-6 and TRBJ2-6, the complete variable domain is GAGVSQSPRYKVTKRGQDVALRCDPISGHVSLYWYRQALGQGPEFLTYFNYEAQQDKSGLPNDRFSAERPEGSISTLTIQRTEQRDSAMYRCASSSRLSGANVLTFGAGSRLTVL.

V and J are TRBV5-1 and TRBJ2-3; 8 bases fit TRBD1. The V and J ends lost 5 bases and 2 bases, in that order; junction bases with no gene match: 7. The CDR3 is 15 residues long. The germline gives CDR1 SGHRS, CDR2 YFSETQ. CDR3 protein: CASRIGQGVTDTQYF. The DNA of the CDR3 is TGCGCCAGCAGGATTGGACAGGGTGTCACAGATACGCAGTATTTT.

The chain joins TRBV3-1 to TRBJ2-7; TRBD2 matches 7 bases. The CDR3 extends over 15 amino acids. Germline V gene sequence: CDR1 LGHDT, CDR2 YNNKEL (reference sequence). Losses at the gene ends were 1 base for V and 3 bases for J; bases not matched to a gene: 6. The CDR3 DNA sequence: TGTGCCAGCAGCCAAGTTTCAAGCGGGGTCTACGAGCAGTACTTC. Translating gives CASSQVSSGVYEQYF.

The rearrangement joins TRBV13 to TRBJ1-3, with D hard to call. Germline lookup yields CDR1 PRHDT and CDR2 FYEKMQ (reference sequence). The CDR3 spans 12 residues. With 0 bases removed from V and 8 bases from J, the gap between germline ends came to 5 bases. The CDR3: CASSLGADTIYF. CDR3 in DNA: TGTGCCAGCAGCTTAGGGGCGGACACCATATATTTT.

This clonotype occurred many times. V gene TRBV10-3 combines with J gene TRBJ2-2; D might be TRBD1 (6 bases). The CDR3 runs to 13 residues. With 6 bases removed from V and 6 bases from J, the gap between germline ends came to 11 bases. Germline-derived CDR1 and CDR2 are ENHRY and SYGVKD. CDR3 coding DNA: TGTGCCATCAGCGTACAGGGCCCCGGGGAGCTGTTTTTT. Residues: CAISVQGPGELFF.

This clonotype appeared many times. V usage is TRBV30 and J usage is TRBJ2-1; 8 positions match TRBD1. CDR3 length equals 14 residues. J gave up 8 bases and V 2 bases, and 8 bases lay outside the gene matches. Germline V gives CDR1 GTSNPN, CDR2 SVGIG (reference sequence). CDR3 loop: CAWSLGRGRDEQFF. CDR3 nucleotide sequence: TGTGCCTGGAGTTTGGGCAGGGGGCGCGATGAGCAGTTCTTC.

The J gene is TRBJ2-4, the V gene TRBV5-1; perhaps TRBD2 as D (6 bases). CDR1 is SGHRS, CDR2 YFSETQ, per germline. The CDR3 runs 13 residues. With 4 bases removed from V and 13 bases from J, the gap between germline ends came to 18 bases. DNA of the CDR3: TGCGCCAGCAGCCACCGATCGGGGGAAGAGCAGTACTTC. It translates to CASSHRSGEEQYF.

This clonotype occurred a few times. The rearrangement uses TRBV24-1 and TRBJ2-1; maybe TRBD1 (5 bases). The CDR3 sequence is 14 residues long. CDR1 and CDR2 (germline): KGHDR, SFDVKD. The V and J ends lost 0 bases and 8 bases respectively, with 10 bases between them. CDR3 nucleotides: TGTGCCACCAGTGATTTGAGGCAGGGATATGAGCAGTTCTTC. It is translated as CATSDLRQGYEQFF.

A few counts support this clonotype. The final CDR3 position lacks the conserved phenylalanine or tryptophan, pointing to a likely read error. The V call is TRBV29-1, the J call TRBJ2-5; 9 bases are shared with TRBD1. The assigned J gene may be wrong: the sequence end matches TRBJ2-7 better. The CDR3 extends over 13 amino acids. The germline V gene has CDR1 SQVTM and CDR2 ANQGSEA. CDR3 nucleotides: TGCAGCGGGGGACAGGGAGGGGCCTACGAGCAGTACTTG. Residues: CSGGQGGAYEQYL.

This clonotype was observed a few times. The genes are TRBV12-3 or TRBV12-4 and TRBJ2-3; D gene ambiguous. V shed 5 bases and J shed 7 bases, with 13 bases lying between them. CDR3 length: 13 residues. The CDR3 spells CASSPIVANTQYF. The DNA for the CDR3 is TGTGCCAGCAGTCCGATAGTTGCGAATACGCAGTATTTT.